This is a list of T cell receptor beta chains from one sample in a study of shared clonotypes between healthy human individuals. Some clones are missing from TCRdb's copy, which holds only in-frame ones; the method was immunoSEQ multiplex PCR. The profile covers about 2.4 million clones, with around 94% appearing a single time and 0.14% taken by the ten largest. Specimen: naive CD4+ T cells sorted from blood. These receptors were collected from a man younger than 30 in good health. Each CDR3 is given with its conserved first and last residue. A D gene is named only where the DNA matches it firmly.

J	D	V	CDR3	DNA
TRBJ2-7	TRBD1	TRBV6-1	CASWDRVLYEQYF	TGTGCCAGCTGGGACAGGGTACTCTACGAGCAGTACTTC
TRBJ2-1	TRBD2	TRBV11-2	CASSFRSGGAAYNEQFF	TGTGCCAGCAGCTTTCGTAGCGGGGGGGCGGCCTACAATGAGCAGTTCTTC
TRBJ2-7	-	TRBV19	CASSLVPGQSYEQYF	TGTGCCAGTAGTCTGGTACCGGGACAATCCTACGAGCAGTACTTC
TRBJ2-2	-	TRBV19	CASSSRSPTGELFF	TGTGCCAGTAGTTCCCGTTCGCCCACCGGGGAGCTGTTTTTT
TRBJ1-2	TRBD1	TRBV29-1	CSVGTGHYTF	TGCAGCGTCGGGACAGGCCACTACACCTTC
TRBJ2-7	-	TRBV18	CASSPGTNYEQYF	TGTGCCAGCTCCCCCGGGACAAACTACGAGCAGTACTTC
TRBJ2-7	TRBD1	TRBV4-3	CASSQAGNRGTYEQYF	TGCGCCAGCAGCCAAGCCGGGAACAGGGGCACCTACGAGCAGTACTTC
TRBJ1-1	-	TRBV7-9	CASSLGDRMNTEAFF	TGTGCCAGCAGCTTGGGCGACAGGATGAACACTGAAGCTTTCTTT
TRBJ2-2	-	TRBV7-9	CASSLTGGSTGELFF	TGTGCCAGCAGCTTAACGGGGGGCAGCACCGGGGAGCTGTTTTTT
TRBJ1-4	-	TRBV9	CASSVEGRGNEKLFF	TGTGCCAGCAGCGTAGAGGGGCGCGGTAATGAAAAACTGTTTTTT
TRBJ1-1	-	TRBV30	CAWSVPWRENTEAFF	TGTGCCTGGAGTGTACCCTGGCGGGAGAACACTGAAGCTTTCTTT